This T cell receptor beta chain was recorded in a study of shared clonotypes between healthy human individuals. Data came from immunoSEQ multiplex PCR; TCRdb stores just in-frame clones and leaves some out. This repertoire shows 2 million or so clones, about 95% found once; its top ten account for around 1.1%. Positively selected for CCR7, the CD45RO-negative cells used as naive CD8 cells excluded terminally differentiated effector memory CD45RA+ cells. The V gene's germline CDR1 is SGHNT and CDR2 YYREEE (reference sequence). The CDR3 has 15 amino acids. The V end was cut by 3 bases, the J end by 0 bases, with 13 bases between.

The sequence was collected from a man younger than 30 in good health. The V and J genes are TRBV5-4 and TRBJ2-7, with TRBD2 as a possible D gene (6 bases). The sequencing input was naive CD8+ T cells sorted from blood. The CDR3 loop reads CASSYGGQASYEQYF. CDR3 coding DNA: TGTGCCAGCAGCTACGGGGGTCAGGCCTCCTACGAGCAGTACTTC.